This T cell receptor beta chain was profiled in a study of control samples from healthy donors and cancer patients. Data came from immunoSEQ multiplex PCR; TCRdb stores just in-frame clones and leaves some out. The sample yields about 140,000 clones, roughly 92% seen once. This CDR3 region has 15 residues. Germline CDR1 and CDR2: SEHNR and FQNEAQ (reference sequence). The V and J ends lost 1 base and 3 bases respectively, with 10 bases between them. This clone has a single count. Sequenced input: blood. This clonotype was sampled from a man between 25 and 39 years old in good health. The chain links TRBV7-9 to TRBJ2-1; a weak D match, TRBD1 (6 bases). The CDR3 region is CASSLVRGVYNEQFF. The CDR3 DNA reads as TGTGCCAGCAGCTTAGTCAGGGGAGTCTACAATGAGCAGTTCTTC. The variable domain in full, completed from reference TRBV7-9 and TRBJ2-1, reads DTGVSQNPRHKITKRGQNVTFRCDPISEHNRLYWYRQTLGQGPEFLTYFQNEAQLEKSRLLSDRFSAERPKGSFSTLEIQRTEQGDSAMYLCASSLVRGVYNEQFFGPGTRLTVL.